The 18 T cell receptor beta chains below all came from one sample that was sequenced in a study. TCRdb re-derived calls from the RT-PCR reads in MiXCR, one entry per CDR3 protein. Among about 680,000 distinct CDR3 sequences, approximately 15% were seen once, and the ten largest hold roughly 4%. Sequenced: memory CD4+ T cells from blood. Receptors were obtained from a female donor in good health, serving as a healthy control.

At least ten counts were recorded for this clonotype. V usage is TRBV9 and J usage is TRBJ2-1, with 8 nucleotides matching TRBD2. Losses at the gene ends were 1 base for V and 5 bases for J; bases not matched to a gene: 8. This CDR3 comprises 16 residues. Germline V gene sequence: CDR1 SGDLS, CDR2 YYNGEE. The CDR3 spells CASSVIAGTHDNEQFF. CDR3 sequence (DNA): TGTGCCAGCAGCGTAATAGCGGGGACACATGACAATGAGCAGTTCTTC.

This clonotype was counted a few times. The gene calls are TRBV7-9 and TRBJ1-2; D ambiguous. From germline, CDR1 is SEHNR and CDR2 FQNEAQ (reference sequence). CDR3 length equals 14 residues. With 5 bases removed from V and 7 bases from J, the gap between germline ends came to 17 bases. The CDR3 spells CASSPGLYPAGYTF. CDR3 nucleotides: TGTGCCAGCAGCCCCGGACTGTACCCGGCTGGCTACACCTTC.

In this sample, this clonotype turned up a few times. This chain joins TRBV20-1 and TRBJ2-1; the match to TRBD2 covers 8 bases. This CDR3 has 14 amino acids. The ends lost 3 bases at V and 9 bases at J; junction bases unmatched: 10. The germline V gene encodes CDR1 DFQATT and CDR2 SNEGSKA (reference sequence). The CDR3 loop reads CSASPAGELGEQFF. DNA for the CDR3: TGCAGTGCTAGCCCAGCGGGAGAGTTGGGTGAGCAGTTCTTC.

This clonotype has ten or more counts. The rearrangement joins TRBV20-1 to TRBJ2-1; 9 bases agree with TRBD2. The CDR3 has 15 amino acids. Germline loops: CDR1 DFQATT, CDR2 SNEGSKA (reference sequence). J was trimmed by 5 bases and V by 6 bases; bases with no gene match: 11. CDR3 protein: CSAPRPAGGHNEQFF. CDR3 DNA sequence: TGCAGTGCGCCGAGACCAGCGGGAGGTCACAATGAGCAGTTCTTC.

This clonotype was seen a few times. The rearrangement links TRBV20-1 to TRBJ2-4; D possibly matches TRBD1 or TRBD2 (5 bases each). Per germline, CDR1 DFQATT and CDR2 SNEGSKA (reference sequence). CDR3 length: 14 amino acids. The DNA of the CDR3 is TGCAGAGCCCCGAGGCCCGGGATAGGGGACATTCAGTACTTC. Protein product: CRAPRPGIGDIQYF.

This clonotype was picked up many times. The chain has TRBV28 and TRBJ1-5, with TRBD1 as a possible D gene (6 bases). Per the germline V gene, CDR1 is MDHEN and CDR2 is SYDVKM. Trimming cost V 6 bases and J 1 base, with 13 bases left between them. This CDR3 contains 15 residues. CDR3 sequence reads: CASSLGTGSNQPQHF. CDR3 DNA: TGTGCCAGCAGCTTAGGTACAGGGAGCAATCAGCCCCAGCATTTT.

In its sample, this clonotype was seen a few times. The chain is built from TRBV5-1 and TRBJ1-1; unclear D gene. V was clipped by 0 bases and J by 0 bases, with 12 bases between them. CDR3 size: 16 residues. Germline V CDR1 and CDR2: SGHRS, YFSETQ. In nucleotides, the CDR3 is TGCGCCAGCAGCTTGGCTTCTCCCCCAATGAACACTGAAGCTTTCTTT. Residues: CASSLASPPMNTEAFF.

CDR3 protein: CASSFSGRDDEQFF. CDR3 nucleotides: TGTGCCAGCAGCTTTAGCGGGAGGGATGATGAGCAGTTCTTC. The rearrangement links TRBV7-9 to TRBJ2-1, with 11 bases fitting TRBD2. Germline V gene data show CDR1 as SEHNR and CDR2 as FQNEAQ (reference sequence). Trimming cost V 3 bases and J 8 bases; bases outside gene matches: 3. The CDR3 consists of 14 residues.

This clonotype was counted ten times or more. The rearrangement links TRBV6-2 or TRBV6-3 to TRBJ1-4; D is unclear. Germline values: CDR1 MNHEY, CDR2 SVGEGT. Between the trimmed V and J ends, which lost 7 bases and 0 bases, there was a span of 15 bases. The CDR3 runs to 16 residues. CDR3 sequence: CASKSIQASTNEKLFF. The DNA of the CDR3 is TGTGCCAGCAAGTCAATCCAGGCCTCAACTAATGAAAAACTGTTTTTT.

This clonotype was seen only a few times. This rearrangement joins TRBV10-3 to TRBJ2-5; no clear D. CDR1 and CDR2 from the germline V gene are ENHRY and SYGVKD. The V gene lost 0 bases and the J gene lost 4 bases, with 9 bases spanning the gap. CDR3 size: 14 residues. This chain's CDR3 is CAISESGLGETQYF. In DNA form, the CDR3 reads TGTGCCATCAGTGAGTCGGGTCTGGGAGAGACCCAGTACTTC.

The rearrangement uses TRBV20-1 and TRBJ2-1; 10 bases align to TRBD2. Germline V lookup: CDR1 DFQATT, CDR2 SNEGSKA (reference sequence). The CDR3 contains 13 residues. The CDR3 DNA follows: TGCATTCCGACCCGGACTAGCGGTATTGAGCAGTTCTTC. Translation: CIPTRTSGIEQFF.

The chain is built from TRBV7-2 and TRBJ2-1; no clear D. This CDR3 region has 16 residues. Germline V gene data show CDR1 as SGHTA and CDR2 as FQGNSA. Trimming removed 3 bases from V and 0 bases from J, with 12 bases in between. CDR3 residues: CASSLRPLSSYNEQFF. CDR3 sequence (DNA): TGTGCCAGCAGCTTGAGACCCCTCAGCTCCTACAATGAGCAGTTCTTC. The whole variable domain, remainder taken from reference TRBV7-2 and TRBJ2-1, is GAGVSQSPSNKVTEKGKDVELRCDPISGHTALYWYRQSLGQGLEFLIYFQGNSAPDKSGLPSDRFSAERTGGSVSTLTIQRTQQEDSAVYLCASSLRPLSSYNEQFFGPGTRLTVL.

Here the CDR3 DNA reads TGCGCCAGCAGCGATGGACAGGGGCAAGGGGAGACCCAGTACTTC. This encodes CASSDGQGQGETQYF. The chain recombines TRBV5-1 with TRBJ2-5; the match to TRBD1 covers 9 bases. V lost 4 bases, J lost 5 bases, and 9 bases stayed unmatched. Germline lookup yields CDR1 SGHRS and CDR2 YFSETQ. This CDR3 has 15 amino acids.

This clonotype showed up many times. This chain links TRBV20-1 with TRBJ1-3; TRBD1 might be the D (5 bases). The CDR3 spans 15 residues. V shed 4 bases and J shed 2 bases, with 15 bases lying between them. Germline V gene data show CDR1 as DFQATT and CDR2 as SNEGSKA (reference sequence). CDR3: CSATERGWAGNTIYF. The CDR3 DNA is TGCAGTGCTACCGAAAGGGGATGGGCTGGAAACACCATATATTTT.

This clonotype appeared many times. V is TRBV7-2 and J is TRBJ2-7; D gene ambiguous. V was pared by 5 bases and J by 3 bases, with 20 bases between. CDR3 size: 16 residues. The germline gives CDR1 SGHTA, CDR2 FQGNSA. Here the CDR3 reads CASSPRVDSRNYEQYF. CDR3 nucleotides: TGTGCCAGCAGCCCAAGGGTGGATAGCAGAAACTACGAGCAGTACTTC.

This clonotype was seen repeatedly, ten times or more. This chain uses TRBV5-1 with TRBJ2-2, with 10 bases aligning to TRBD1. The junction had 9 bases not matched to a gene; V was cut back by 2 bases and J by 8 bases. CDR3 size: 16 residues. Germline values: CDR1 SGHRS, CDR2 YFSETQ. In nucleotides, the CDR3 is TGCGCCAGCAGCTTTTCGACAGGGGGCACGTCGGGGGAGCTGTTTTTT. It is translated as CASSFSTGGTSGELFF.

This chain joins TRBV4-1 and TRBJ2-1; maybe TRBD2 (5 bases). V was clipped by 3 bases and J by 6 bases, with 18 bases between them. This CDR3 spans 16 amino acids. Looked up from germline, CDR1 is MGHRA and CDR2 is YSYEKL. The CDR3 loop reads CASSHPGGSSSNEQFF. For the CDR3, the DNA is TGCGCCAGCAGCCACCCCGGAGGTTCTTCGTCCAATGAGCAGTTCTTC.

This clonotype appeared a few times. This sequence joins TRBV30 and TRBJ2-6; no clear D. CDR1 GTSNPN and CDR2 SVGIG come from the germline V gene (reference sequence). The V and J ends lost 0 bases and 1 base respectively, with 4 bases between them. This CDR3 is 14 amino acids long. CDR3 coding DNA: TGTGCCTGGAGTGTAGGGTCTGGGGCCAACGTCCTGACTTTC. Its protein product is CAWSVGSGANVLTF.